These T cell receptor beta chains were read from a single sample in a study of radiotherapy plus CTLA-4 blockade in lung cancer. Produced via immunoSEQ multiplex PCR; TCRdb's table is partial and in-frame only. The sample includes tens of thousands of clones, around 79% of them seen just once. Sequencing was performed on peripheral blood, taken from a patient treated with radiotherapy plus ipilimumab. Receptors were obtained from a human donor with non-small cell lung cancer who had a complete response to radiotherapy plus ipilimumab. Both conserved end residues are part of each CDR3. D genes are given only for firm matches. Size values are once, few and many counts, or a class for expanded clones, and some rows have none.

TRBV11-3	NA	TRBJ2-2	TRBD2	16	TGTGCCAGCAGCTTAGTCTCTAGCGGGACCACCGGGGAGCTGTTTTTT	CASSLVSSGTTGELFF
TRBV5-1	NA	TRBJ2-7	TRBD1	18	TGCGCCAGCAGCTCCAGAGGGACAGGGGGCCTCCCCTTCCACGAGCAGTACTTC	CASSSRGTGGLPFHEQYF
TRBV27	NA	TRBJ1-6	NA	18	TGTGCCAGCAGTTTATGGGCAGGGCCCGGCGGGAGGAATTCACCCCTCCACTTT	CASSLWAGPGGRNSPLHF
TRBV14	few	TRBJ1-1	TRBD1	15	TGTGCCAGCAGCGTACACAGGGGTTTGAACACTGAAGCTTTCTTT	CASSVHRGLNTEAFF
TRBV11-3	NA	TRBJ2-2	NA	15	TGTGCCAGTACCTTACCCCATGGAGGGGTGGGGGAGCTGTTTTTT	CASTLPHGGVGELFF
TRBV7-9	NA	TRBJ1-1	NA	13	TGTGCCAGCAGCTTGGTGAGAGGGACTGAAGCTTTCTTT	CASSLVRGTEAFF
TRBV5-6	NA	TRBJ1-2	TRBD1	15	TGTGCCAGCAGCTTGAAGGACAGGGTTTGGTATGGCTACGCCTTC	CASSLKDRVWYGYAF
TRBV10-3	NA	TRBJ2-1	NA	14	TGTGCCATCACGTGGGCAAGCTCCTACAATGAGCAGTTCTTC	CAITWASSYNEQFF
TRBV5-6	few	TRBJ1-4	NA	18	TGTGCCAGCAGCTCGACGGTATTTAGACAGATCAATAATGAAAAACTGTTTTTT	CASSSTVFRQINNEKLFF
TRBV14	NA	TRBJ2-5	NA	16	TGTGCCAGCAGCCAAGACCGCGGCTGGGAGGAGGAGACCCAGTACTTC	CASSQDRGWEEETQYF
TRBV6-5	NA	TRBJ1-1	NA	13	TGTGCCAGCAGTTATCGGGGGAACACTGAAGCTTTCTTT	CASSYRGNTEAFF
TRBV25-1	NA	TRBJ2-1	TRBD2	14	TGTGCCAGCAGTGAATGGGGGAGGGAGTTCGAGCAGTTCTTC	CASSEWGREFEQFF
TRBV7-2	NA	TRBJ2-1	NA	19	TGTGCCAGCAGCCCAGACGCCGACCTTACCGGGACTTGGAACAATGAGCAGTTCTTC	CASSPDADLTGTWNNEQFF
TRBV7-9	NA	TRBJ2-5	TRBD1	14	TGTGCCAGCAGCGATGGGACAGCCGTCGGAGCCCAGTACTTC	CASSDGTAVGAQYF
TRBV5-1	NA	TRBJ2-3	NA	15	TGCGCCAGCAGCTTAGCTAGGCCAGACACAGATACGCAGTATTTT	CASSLARPDTDTQYF
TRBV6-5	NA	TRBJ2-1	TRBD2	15	TGTGCCAGCAGTTACGACGGGAGGGCCTACAATGAGCAGTTCTTC	CASSYDGRAYNEQFF
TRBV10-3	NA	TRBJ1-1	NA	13	TGTGCCATCAAGGGGCCGGAGAACACTGAAGCTTTCTTT	CAIKGPENTEAFF
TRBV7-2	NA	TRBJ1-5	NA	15	TGTGCCAGCAGCTTAGTAGGGGGAGACAATCAGCCCCAGCATTTT	CASSLVGGDNQPQHF
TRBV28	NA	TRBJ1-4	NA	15	TGTGCCAGCAGTACCTCTGGGGCGGGGAATGAAAAACTGTTTTTT	CASSTSGAGNEKLFF
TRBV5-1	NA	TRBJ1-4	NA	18	TGCGCCAGCAGCTTGAAATACGAGGGTTGGGCGACTAATGAAAAACTGTTTTTT	CASSLKYEGWATNEKLFF
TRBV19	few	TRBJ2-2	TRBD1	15	TGTGCCAGTAGACCCGGGACAGGGTCTAGCGGGGAGCTGTTTTTT	CASRPGTGSSGELFF
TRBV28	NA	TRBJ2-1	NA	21	TGTGCCAGCAGACGAACCTCCCGGGACACCTTTAGCGCAAGCTCCTACAATGAGCAGTTCTTC	CASRRTSRDTFSASSYNEQFF
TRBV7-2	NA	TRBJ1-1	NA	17	TGTGCCAGCAGCCCCCACCGGGAGGGCCCATGGGGCACTGAAGCTTTCTTT	CASSPHREGPWGTEAFF
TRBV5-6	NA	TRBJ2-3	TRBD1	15	TGTGCCAGCTCGGACAGGGGTTTTGGGGGAGATACGCAGTATTTT	CASSDRGFGGDTQYF
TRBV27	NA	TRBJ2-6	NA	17	TGTGCCAGCAGTTTTGAGGGCCTAAGCTCTGGGGCCAACGTCCTGACTTTC	CASSFEGLSSGANVLTF
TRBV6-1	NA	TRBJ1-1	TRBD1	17	TGTGCCAGCAGTGATCCCGGGGGGGCAGGGGGAAACACTGAAGCTTTCTTT	CASSDPGGAGGNTEAFF